This T cell receptor beta chain was found in a study of blood T cell repertoires in COVID-19 (dated by TCRdb to 2020 to 2022). Study-level background: Samples from collaborators originated in the United States, Italy and Spain and spanned both the acute and convalescent phases of COVID-19. Samples were obtained from the ongoing ImmuneRACE study (first 160 participants) and from roughly 1,300 subjects provided by 6 global collaborators. The repertoires were made available in a free public database intended to serve as a resource for research on the immune response to SARS-CoV-2. Subjects who had been exposed to COVID-19, were actively infected with it, or had recovered from it provided the deeply sampled blood TCRbeta repertoires that made up the dataset. A de-identified subject ID, COVID-19 status, age in years and sex were almost always included in the sample metadata. The prospective study material was composed of cDNA or gDNA derived from T cells, B-cell-depleted T cells, or PBMCs. Where HLA class I and class II types were available, the types were taken from metadata supplied by the sample provider, not from assay-based typing. What the authors observed across the whole study: The quantity of clinical and demographic metadata differed by source and by participant and was supplied without curation.

Samples from volunteer blood donors who had recovered from COVID-19 were contributed by a second Seattle source. Whole blood was collected in K2EDTA tubes by collaborating institutions according to the institutions' own protocols. For TCRbeta analysis, collaborators shipped samples as frozen whole blood, isolated PBMCs, or DNA extracted from either of those sample types. TCRbeta CDR3 regions were amplified from genomic DNA by means of the immunoSEQ Assay, a bias-controlled multiplex PCR. Regarding the original processing steps: The number of nucleated cells in each sample was estimated from the amplification of reference gene primers within the assay. To quantify the absolute abundance of each unique TCRbeta CDR3 rearrangement, sequence reads were collapsed and filtered. For each sample, productive Simpson clonality was calculated as the square root of Simpson's diversity index across productive rearrangements. What TCRdb holds here is the immuneACCESS table cut down to in-frame rearrangements. Part of the clones is not present; checked against another copy, under half of the missing clones reflect an unresolved V gene, and the others are unexplained. That table is the source of V, J and clone size, and D and trimming were worked out from the DNA. Counted in this sample were a few hundred thousand clones; 80% to 90% of them appeared once. 2.2% of the sample goes to the ten largest clones.

About this clone itself: What this receptor recognizes is not known. One base away there is no much larger clone; base qualities are not given.

The CDR3 goes from the cysteine to the phenylalanine over 14 residues. The kept DNA is CDR3 alone, 42 bases in frame from the first base. From a lookup of the germline V gene, CDR1 and CDR2 are SGHDT and YYEEEE. V is shortened by 1 base, J by 6 bases, and the region joining them spans 11 bases. The sample comprised peripheral blood. This sequence originates from a man younger than 40 who had recovered from COVID-19. The chain joins TRBV5-6 to TRBJ1-3; TRBD1 might be the D gene, on 6 matching bases. The nucleotide sequence is given as TGTGCCAGCAGCTTGTACAGGGCGGCAAACACCATATATTTT. This codes for CASSLYRAANTIYF.